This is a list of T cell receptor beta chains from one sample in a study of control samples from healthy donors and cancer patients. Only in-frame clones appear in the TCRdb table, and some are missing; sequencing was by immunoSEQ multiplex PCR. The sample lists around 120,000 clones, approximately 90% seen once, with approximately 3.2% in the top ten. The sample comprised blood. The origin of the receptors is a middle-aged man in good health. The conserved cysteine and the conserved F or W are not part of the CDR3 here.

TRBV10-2,ASRGTAENYGYT
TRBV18,ASSPPGQPGNTIY
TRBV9,ASSVVPEGQPQH
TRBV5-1,ASSKYLRDRGSEQY
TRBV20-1,SARRDTQY
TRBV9,ASSPLANGELF
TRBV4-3,ASSQVALTDTQY
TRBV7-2,ASSLVGQGRGEAF
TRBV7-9,ASSLIADTRNYGYT
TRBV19,ATARASNTEAF
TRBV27,ASSLIGGSYNEQF
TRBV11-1,ASSLVGSTQETQY
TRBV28,ASKPGTSVYEQY
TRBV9,ASSRDGLYGYT
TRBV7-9,ASSLTRGYTGELF
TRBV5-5,ASSLYWTSGGTDTQY
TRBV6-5,ASRVRDRGVYGYT